This TCR beta chain appears in the sequencing data of a study of CD8+CD57+ T cells in acquired aplastic anemia. Overall study findings and caveats: Shared by patients and controls, 25 to 30 CD8+ CDR3s were abundant in patients.

In patients chosen for sequencing, flow cytometry had shown CD8+CD57+ cell expansion. The CDR3 contains 14 residues. CDR1 MNHEY and CDR2 SVGEGT come from the germline V gene. Trimming took 7 bases from V and 0 from J, leaving 7 bases between them. Of note for this clonotype: Its antigen is not known.

Researchers used genomic DNA as the template to profile TCR beta VDJ and CDR3. MiXCR, applied by TCRdb to the reads, yields one record per CDR3 protein. This table holds 100,000 to 150,000 distinct CDR3 sequences, approximately 40% found once. This TCR came from a human donor with aplastic anemia. Material for sequencing was sorted CD4+, CD8+, or CD8+CD57+ T cells (not recorded which) from PBMCs. The rearrangement uses TRBV6-2 or TRBV6-3 and TRBJ2-6; no firm D call. CDR3 DNA sequence: TGTGCCAGCACAAGAGACTCTGGGGCCAACGTCCTGACTTTC. This gives the protein CASTRDSGANVLTF.